This T cell receptor (beta chain) was sequenced for a study of cytomegalovirus exposure and HLA in healthy donors. The germline CDR1 and CDR2 sequences are SGHVS and FNYEAQ. This CDR3 is built from 14 residues. Trimming removed 5 bases from V and 3 bases from J; junction bases left unmatched: 6. TCRdb's copy holds only in-frame clones and misses some; the assay was immunoSEQ multiplex PCR. Here the sample spans about 130,000 clones, almost 85% being singletons. This TCR came from a man aged 30 to 45 in good health and CMV-seropositive. The genes are TRBV7-6 and TRBJ2-7, with 8 positions matching TRBD2. The sequenced material came from PBMCs. The CDR3 here is CASSTTGLDYEQYF. The CDR3 DNA reads as TGTGCCAGCAGCACCACGGGACTAGACTACGAGCAGTACTTC.